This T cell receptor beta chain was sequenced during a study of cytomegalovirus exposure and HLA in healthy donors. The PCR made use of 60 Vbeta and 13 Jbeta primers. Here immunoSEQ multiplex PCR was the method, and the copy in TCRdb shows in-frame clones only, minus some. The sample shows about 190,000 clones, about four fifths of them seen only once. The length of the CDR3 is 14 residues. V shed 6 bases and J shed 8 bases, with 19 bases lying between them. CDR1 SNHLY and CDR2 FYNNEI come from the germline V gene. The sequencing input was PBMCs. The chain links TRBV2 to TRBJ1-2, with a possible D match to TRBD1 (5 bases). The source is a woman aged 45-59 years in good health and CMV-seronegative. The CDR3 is CASSGGESGRGYTF. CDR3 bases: TGTGCCAGCAGCGGGGGGGAGTCTGGGAGAGGCTACACCTTC.